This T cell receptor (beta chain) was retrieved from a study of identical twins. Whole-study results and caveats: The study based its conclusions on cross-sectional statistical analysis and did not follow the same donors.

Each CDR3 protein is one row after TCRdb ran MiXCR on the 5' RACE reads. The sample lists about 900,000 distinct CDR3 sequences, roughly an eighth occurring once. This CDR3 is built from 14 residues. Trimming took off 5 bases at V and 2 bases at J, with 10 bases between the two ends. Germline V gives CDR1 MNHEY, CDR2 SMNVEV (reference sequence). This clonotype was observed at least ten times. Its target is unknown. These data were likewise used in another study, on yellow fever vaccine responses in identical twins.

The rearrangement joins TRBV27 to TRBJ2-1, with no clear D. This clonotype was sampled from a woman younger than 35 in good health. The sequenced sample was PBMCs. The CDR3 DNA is TGTGCCAGCAGTCTACGACGGACCTACAATGAGCAGTTCTTC. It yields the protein CASSLRRTYNEQFF.